This note documents a single TCR beta chain sequence. The data are from a study of T-cell memory formation after mild COVID-19. The CDR3 runs to 14 residues. Trimming cost V 3 bases and J 6 bases, with 13 bases left between them. CDR1 is SGHRS, CDR2 YFSETQ, per germline. TCRdb re-called the 5' RACE reads with MiXCR, one entry per CDR3 protein. The sample has about 300,000 distinct CDR3 sequences, roughly 19% seen once. The clonotype was recovered from a man between 18 and 29 years old who had mild COVID-19 (a few samples of this study predate the infection). Cell type and time point are not known. The rearrangement uses TRBV5-1 and TRBJ1-5, with no clear D. Input material: PBMCs or a T cell subset sorted from them (not recorded which). The chain's CDR3 is CASSSEGFGQPQHF. The CDR3 coding sequence is TGCGCCAGCAGCTCCGAGGGATTCGGTCAGCCCCAGCATTTT.